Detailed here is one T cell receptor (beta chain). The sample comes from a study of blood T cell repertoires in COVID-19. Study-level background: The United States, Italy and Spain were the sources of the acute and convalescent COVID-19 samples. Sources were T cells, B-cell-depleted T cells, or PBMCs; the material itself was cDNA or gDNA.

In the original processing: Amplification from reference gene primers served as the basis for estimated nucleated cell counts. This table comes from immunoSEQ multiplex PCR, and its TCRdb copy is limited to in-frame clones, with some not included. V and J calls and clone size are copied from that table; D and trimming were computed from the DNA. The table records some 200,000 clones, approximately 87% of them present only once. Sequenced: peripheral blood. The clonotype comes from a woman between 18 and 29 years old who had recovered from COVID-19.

CDR3 coding DNA: TGTGCTAGTGGTTTGGTACTCGCCGCACTTGACACTGCGGGCTACACCTTC. It codes for CASGLVLAALDTAGYTF. This chain uses TRBV12-5 with TRBJ1-2; no definite D call. This CDR3 has 17 residues. Germline V lookup: CDR1 LGHNT, CDR2 FRNRAP. Trimming removed 0 bases from V and 8 bases from J, with 22 bases in between.